Detailed here is one TCR beta chain. There is no known antigen for this receptor. One junction end disagrees with the germline gene, perhaps due to a read error. This entry belongs to a study of T cells in Graves' hyperthyroidism and ophthalmopathy (dated by TCRdb to 2018 to 2020). For context, the study as a whole: Peripheral blood was sampled at the time of initial diagnosis, prior to any treatment. The paper describes TCR Vbeta CDR3 sequencing of 120 to 150 peripheral blood samples, made up of about 41 ophthalmopathy patients, over 70 hyperthyroidism patients and about 17 progressor patients. Prospective prediction of ophthalmopathy was tested in an independent validation cohort consisting of 18 hyperthyroidism patients and around 16 patients who later progressed to ophthalmopathy. A discovery cohort of around 98 patients, approximately 45 with Graves' ophthalmopathy and 57 with stable Graves' hyperthyroidism, was used to find distinguishing TCR V-J signatures. Following sampling, methimazole starting at 30 mg daily was given to hyperthyroidism patients, and high-dose intravenous methylprednisolone was given to ophthalmopathy patients. For training and testing, the approximately 97 patients in the discovery cohort were randomly divided in a 7:3 ratio. In six Graves' hyperthyroidism patients, the study also compared T-cell repertoires from thyroid tissue with T-cell repertoires from blood.

The germline V gene supplies CDR1 MDHEN and CDR2 SYDVKM. Taken from cysteine to phenylalanine, the CDR3 has 13 residues. The sequence is cut down to CDR3 DNA, 39 bases in frame from base 1. In the ophthalmopathy patients, disease was moderately to severely active, with a Clinical Activity Score of 3 or more, a NOSPECS grade of 4 or more, and a duration of less than 3 months. Any patient with an uncontrolled infection, another autoimmune disease, pregnancy or lactation was excluded. Diagnoses were established on the basis of clinical symptoms, serum thyroxine and TRAb, thyroid ultrasound, and orbital computed tomography. Ficoll-Paque density gradient centrifugation was used to isolate PBMCs from under 11 ml of fresh peripheral blood. Total RNA was extracted using Trizol reagent, and RNA quality was assessed on an Agilent 2100 Bioanalyzer. Broad study findings and their caveats: In validation, the model predicted progression to ophthalmopathy with about 71% sensitivity and less than 75% specificity, a median of around 6.6 months before onset. Blood samples also contained most of the expanded thyroid clonotypes (frequency above 0.001), which suggests that blood repertoires may reflect thyroid immune responses. Sample size was not statistically predetermined, and blinding of investigators to group allocation was not performed. In cross-validation, a model built on a 13 V-J signature told ophthalmopathy apart from stable hyperthyroidism with 85% to 90% sensitivity and about 81% specificity, and in testing the same model reached 80%/75%.

Amplification of TCR beta CDR3 regions was carried out from RNA transcripts. The TCR CDR3 was subjected to a first round of RT-PCR using the HTBI primer set and the Qiagen OneStep RT-PCR kit. A second multiplex PCR round built the libraries, followed by size selection and purification. Paired-end sequencing of the libraries was performed with 100 bp reads on an Illumina HiSeq2000. In the paper's pipeline: SOAPnuke was used to process the raw data, throwing out any read that contained adapters or uncalled bases, had a mean Phred below 15, or lacked an exact constant-primer or identifier match. High-quality paired reads were merged using COPE v1.2.5, and each unique nucleotide sequence was defined as a clonotype. Clonotypes were aligned to IMGT TRBV, TRBD and TRBJ reference segments using MiTCR v1.1. Analysis was restricted to V-J combinations with a frequency above 0.0001, which covered 98% to 99.2% of repertoires. The TCS score was defined as F50 (clonal expansion) divided by E x V (chaos), with BLOSUM62-based TCRdist calculated between CDR3 peptides within each V-J. Welch's t-statistics and random forest reduced roughly 530 V-J features to 13, which were used in a naive Bayes classifier (R e1071). The public sequencing data were trimmed at Q25 with fastp and processed into clonotypes with MiXCR by TCRdb, which kept only in-frame beta chains. Records with the same CDR3 protein are collapsed into one entry carrying the most frequent genes and DNA. These V and J calls originate from TCRdb's pipeline instead of the authors' own analysis. The sample includes 600,000 to 650,000 distinct CDR3 sequences, with 20% observed a single time. The ten largest account for under 35% of the sample.

Source material: blood. The chain joins TRBV28 to TRBJ2-4; matching of 5 bases hints at TRBD2 as the D gene. This receptor was taken from a man under 40 with Graves' ophthalmopathy. The nucleotide sequence reads TGTGCCAGCAGTCCAGGACTGAAAAACGTTCAGTACTTC. The translation is CASSPGLKNVQYF.